The clone carrying this T cell receptor beta chain was detected a few times. Its antigen is as yet unknown. The data are from a study of T cells in Graves' hyperthyroidism and ophthalmopathy. Overall study results and limits: Most clonotypes expanded in the thyroid (above 0.001) were also present in blood. With a median lead of roughly 6.8 months before onset, the model predicted ophthalmopathy.

The CDR3 regions of TCR beta were amplified from RNA transcripts. First-round RT-PCR with HTBI primers amplified the TCR CDR3 region. TCRdb ran MiXCR on the multiplex PCR reads and lists one entry per CDR3 protein. The table shows a few hundred thousand distinct CDR3 sequences, with approximately 13% occurring only once. At first hyperthyroidism diagnosis, before any ophthalmopathy symptoms, the blood sample was collected. Extraction of PBMCs used roughly 9.6 ml of fresh peripheral blood. The germline V and J ends were trimmed by 0 bases and 1 base, with 15 bases remaining between them. The CDR3 has 17 amino acids. The germline CDR1 and CDR2 sequences are SEHNR and FQNEAQ (reference sequence).

This chain uses TRBV7-9 with TRBJ1-1, with a possible D match to TRBD1 (5 bases). The sequencing input was blood. This TCR came from a man younger than 45 with Graves' hyperthyroidism that later progressed to Graves' ophthalmopathy. For the CDR3, the DNA is TGTGCCAGCAGCTTAGCATTCGGGGGGAAGGAGAACACTGAAGCTTTCTTT. Its protein product is CASSLAFGGKENTEAFF.